This T cell receptor beta chain stems from a study of blood T cell repertoires in COVID-19. The overall study: The origin of the acute and convalescent COVID-19 samples was the United States, Italy and Spain. Sample material is recorded as cDNA or gDNA derived from T cells, B-cell-depleted T cells, or PBMCs.

Trimming removed 6 bases from V and 1 base from J, with 10 bases in between. CDR3 size: 14 residues. The germline V gene has CDR1 ENHRY and CDR2 SYGVKD. In the study's own analysis: Using reference gene primer amplification, nucleated cell counts were estimated. Sequencing used immunoSEQ multiplex PCR; TCRdb keeps in-frame clones, though not all of them. V, J and clone size were drawn from that table, and D and trimming were deduced from the DNA. The sample records 25,000 to 35,000 clones, roughly 83% being singletons. V gene TRBV10-3 combines with J gene TRBJ2-1, with D maybe TRBD1 (5 bases). The TCR originated in an older man with active COVID-19. Input material: peripheral blood. The CDR3 nucleotides are TGTGCCATCAGGGGTGACAGATCCTACAATGAGCAGTTCTTC. Translated, it gives CAIRGDRSYNEQFF.